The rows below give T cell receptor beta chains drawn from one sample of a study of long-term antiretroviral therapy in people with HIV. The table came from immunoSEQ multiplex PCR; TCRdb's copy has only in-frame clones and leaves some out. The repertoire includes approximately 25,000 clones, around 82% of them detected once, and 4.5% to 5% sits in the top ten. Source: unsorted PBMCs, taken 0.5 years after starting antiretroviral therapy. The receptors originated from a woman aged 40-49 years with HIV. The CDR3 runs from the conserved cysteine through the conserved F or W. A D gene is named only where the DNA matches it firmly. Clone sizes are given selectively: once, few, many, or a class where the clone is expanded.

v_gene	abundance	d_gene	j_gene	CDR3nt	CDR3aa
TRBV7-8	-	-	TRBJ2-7	TGTGCCAGCAGCCAACGGACTGGGCAGGGTACGTACGAGCAGTACTTC	CASSQRTGQGTYEQYF
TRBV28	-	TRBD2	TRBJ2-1	TGTGCCAGCAGTTCCCTTAGCGGGGGGCTGACCTACAATGAGCAGTTCTTC	CASSSLSGGLTYNEQFF
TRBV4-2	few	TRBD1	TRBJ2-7	TGTGCCAGCAGCCCTCCACCCCGGGACAGGGCCTACGAGCAGTACTTC	CASSPPPRDRAYEQYF
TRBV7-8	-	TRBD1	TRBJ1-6	TGTGCCAGCAGGTTAGGGACAGGGGTGAATTCACCCCTCCACTTT	CASRLGTGVNSPLHF
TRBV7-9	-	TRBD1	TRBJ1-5	TGTGCCAGCAGTTCAAACAGGGGTAGTAATCAGCCCCAGCATTTT	CASSSNRGSNQPQHF
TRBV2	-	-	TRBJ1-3	TGTGCCAGCAGGGAGTACTCTGGAAACACCATATATTTT	CASREYSGNTIYF
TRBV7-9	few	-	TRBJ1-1	TGTGCCAGCAGTCCGGGACAAACGAACACTGAAGCTTTCTTT	CASSPGQTNTEAFF
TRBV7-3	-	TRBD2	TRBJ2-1	TGTGCCAGCAGCTTAACACCGGGACTAGCGGCTTACAATGAGCAGTTCTTC	CASSLTPGLAAYNEQFF
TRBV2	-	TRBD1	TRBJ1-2	TGTGCCAGCAGTGGACAGGGGGCTCTGGGCTACACCTTC	CASSGQGALGYTF
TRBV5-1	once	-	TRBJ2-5	TGCGCCAGCAGCTTGGGTTACTGGAGCTCTCTCCAAGAGACCCAGTACTTC	CASSLGYWSSLQETQYF
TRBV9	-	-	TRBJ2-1	TGTGCCAGCACCCTCGAAGGGGGGACGAACAATGAGCAGTTCTTC	CASTLEGGTNNEQFF
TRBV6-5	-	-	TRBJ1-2	TGTGCCAGCAGCCGATGGGACTATGGCTACACCTTC	CASSRWDYGYTF